This T cell receptor beta chain comes out of a study of shared clonotypes between healthy human individuals. J lost 6 bases, V lost 1 base, and 6 bases had no gene match. From germline, CDR1 is SGHVS and CDR2 FQNEAQ. The CDR3 runs to 15 residues. Here immunoSEQ multiplex PCR was the method, and the copy in TCRdb shows in-frame clones only, minus some. Here the sample spans over a million clones, approximately 98.5% being singletons. Sample: naive CD4+ T cells sorted from blood. Noted subset: CD45RA+ positively selected. The TCR originated in a man under 40 in good health. This chain uses TRBV7-8 with TRBJ2-1, with 7 bases identical to TRBD1. The CDR3 reads CASSLVKGAVNEQFF. Here the CDR3 DNA reads TGTGCCAGCAGCTTAGTTAAGGGGGCGGTCAATGAGCAGTTCTTC.